This TCR beta chain appears in the sequencing data of a study of shared clonotypes between healthy human individuals. With regard to this clone: In the same sample, other DNA sequences code for this CDR3.

The method was immunoSEQ multiplex PCR; TCRdb's version includes in-frame clones alone and lacks a portion of them. The sample consists of roughly 2.6 million clones, around 94% of them appearing once. The sequence was collected from a man aged 18 to 35 in good health. Sequenced material: naive CD4+ T cells sorted from blood. As to subset: CD45RA+ positively selected.

This chain's CDR3 is CASSYDGGSSYNEQFF. CDR3 nucleotide sequence: TGTGCCAGCAGTTACGACGGGGGTAGCTCCTACAATGAGCAGTTCTTC. The genes are TRBV6-5 and TRBJ2-1; D possibly corresponds to TRBD2 (6 bases). The CDR3 spans 16 residues. Germline V CDR1 and CDR2: MNHEY, SVGAGI. V lost 2 bases, J lost 0 bases, and 11 bases lay in between.